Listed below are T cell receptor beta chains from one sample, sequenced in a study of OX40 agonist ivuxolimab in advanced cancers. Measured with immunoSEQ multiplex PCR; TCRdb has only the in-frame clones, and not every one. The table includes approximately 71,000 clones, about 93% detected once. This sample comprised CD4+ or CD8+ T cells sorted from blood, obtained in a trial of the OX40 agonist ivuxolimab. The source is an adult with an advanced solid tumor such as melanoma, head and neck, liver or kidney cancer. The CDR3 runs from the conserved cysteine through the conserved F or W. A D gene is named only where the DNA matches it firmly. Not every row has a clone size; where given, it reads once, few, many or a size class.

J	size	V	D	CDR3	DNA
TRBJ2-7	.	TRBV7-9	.	CASSLEGLANEQYF	TGTGCCAGCAGCTTAGAAGGGCTAGCAAACGAGCAGTACTTC
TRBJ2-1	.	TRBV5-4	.	CASSRAQLRSYNEQFF	TGTGCCAGCAGCCGGGCCCAGCTCAGGTCCTACAATGAGCAGTTCTTC
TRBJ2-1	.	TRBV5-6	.	CASSSLTHLRDEQFF	TGTGCCAGCAGCTCCCTGACTCACCTCAGGGATGAGCAGTTCTTC
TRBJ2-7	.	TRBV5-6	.	CASSLDRGPYEQYF	TGTGCCAGCAGCTTGGACCGCGGGCCCTACGAGCAGTACTTC
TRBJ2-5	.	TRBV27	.	CASSLGETQYF	TGTGCCAGCAGTTTGGGAGAGACCCAGTACTTC
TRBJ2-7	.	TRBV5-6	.	CASSPGVDYEQYF	TGTGCCAGCAGCCCTGGGGTCGACTACGAGCAGTACTTC
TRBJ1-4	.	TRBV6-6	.	CASNPQTTNEKLFF	TGTGCCAGCAACCCCCAGACAACTAATGAAAAACTGTTTTTT
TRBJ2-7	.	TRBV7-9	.	CASSLRPGPSYEQYF	TGTGCCAGCAGCTTACGGCCAGGTCCCTCCTACGAGCAGTACTTC
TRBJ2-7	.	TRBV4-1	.	CASSQEDQGEDEQYF	TGCGCCAGCAGCCAAGAGGACCAGGGGGAGGACGAGCAGTACTTC
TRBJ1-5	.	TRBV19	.	CASSMRGVIENQPQHF	TGTGCCAGTAGTATGAGGGGAGTCATAGAGAATCAGCCCCAGCATTTT
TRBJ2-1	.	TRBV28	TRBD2	CASSPRVGGPRAGVLGDEQFF	TGTGCCAGCAGTCCCCGGGTAGGGGGGCCTCGAGCGGGAGTCCTCGGGGATGAGCAGTTCTTC
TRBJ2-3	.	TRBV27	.	CASSWLGGAPSTDTQYF	TGTGCCAGCAGTTGGCTTGGGGGGGCCCCAAGCACAGATACGCAGTATTTT
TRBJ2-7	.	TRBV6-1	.	CASSASSKYF	TGTGCCAGCAGTGCGTCCTCAAAGTACTTC
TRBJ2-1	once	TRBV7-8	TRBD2	CASSPTNGLAGNNEQFF	TGTGCCAGCAGCCCAACTAACGGACTAGCGGGGAACAATGAGCAGTTCTTC
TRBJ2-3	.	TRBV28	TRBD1	CASRKTGGSTDTQYF	TGTGCCAGCAGGAAGACAGGGGGAAGCACAGATACGCAGTATTTT
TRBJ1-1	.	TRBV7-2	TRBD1	CASSLQGTGVVYTEAFF	TGTGCCAGCAGCTTGCAAGGGACAGGGGTAGTATACACTGAAGCTTTCTTT
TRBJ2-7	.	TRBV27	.	CASRRGPEQYF	TGTGCCAGCCGGCGGGGGCCTGAGCAGTACTTC
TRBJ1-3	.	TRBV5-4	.	CASSSPGPGNTIYF	TGTGCCAGCAGCTCCCCGGGGCCTGGAAACACCATATATTTT
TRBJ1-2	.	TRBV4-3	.	CASSYRGGASGYTF	TGCGCCAGCAGCTACCGAGGAGGGGCTTCAGGCTACACCTTC
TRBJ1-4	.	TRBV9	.	CASSLDGGANEKLFF	TGTGCCAGCAGCCTAGATGGGGGAGCTAATGAAAAACTGTTTTTT
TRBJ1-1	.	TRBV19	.	CASSIRGRLNTEAFF	TGTGCCAGTAGTATTCGGGGCAGACTGAACACTGAAGCTTTCTTT
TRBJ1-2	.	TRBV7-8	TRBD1	CASSFDRGQSGYTF	TGTGCCAGCAGCTTCGACAGGGGGCAGAGTGGCTACACCTTC
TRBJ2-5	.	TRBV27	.	CASSFGVWETQYF	TGTGCCAGCAGTTTCGGGGTATGGGAGACCCAGTACTTC
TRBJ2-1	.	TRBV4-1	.	CASSQETGNEQFF	TGCGCCAGCAGCCAAGAAACGGGAAATGAGCAGTTCTTC
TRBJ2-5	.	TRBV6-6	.	CASTPLRSQETQYF	TGTGCCAGTACCCCTTTGCGGTCCCAAGAGACCCAGTACTTC
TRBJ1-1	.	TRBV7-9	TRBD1	CASSLGQGESNTEAFF	TGTGCCAGCAGCTTAGGACAGGGGGAGTCGAACACTGAAGCTTTCTTT
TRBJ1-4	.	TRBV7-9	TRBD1	CASSLPGQGAIFSEKLFF	TGTGCCAGCAGCTTACCGGGACAGGGGGCAATTTTTAGTGAAAAACTGTTTTTT
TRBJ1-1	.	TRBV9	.	CASSDPPDLNTEAFF	TGTGCCAGCAGCGACCCGCCCGATTTGAACACTGAAGCTTTCTTT
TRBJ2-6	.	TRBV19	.	CASAFSGANVLTF	TGTGCCAGTGCCTTCTCTGGGGCCAACGTCCTGACTTTC
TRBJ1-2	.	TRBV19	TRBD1	CASSIADTGGVNGYTF	TGTGCCAGTAGTATAGCCGACACAGGGGGCGTTAATGGCTACACCTTC
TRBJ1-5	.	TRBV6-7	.	CASNHSPDNQPQHF	TGTGCCAGCAACCACAGTCCCGACAATCAGCCCCAGCATTTT
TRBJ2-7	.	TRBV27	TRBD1	CASSPRDRTYEQYF	TGTGCCAGCAGTCCCCGGGACAGGACCTACGAGCAGTACTTC
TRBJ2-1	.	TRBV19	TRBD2	CASSILTSGYNEQFF	TGTGCCAGTAGTATTTTGACTAGCGGATACAATGAGCAGTTCTTC
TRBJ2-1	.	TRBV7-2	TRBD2	CASSLGLAGGRGNEQFF	TGTGCCAGCAGCTTAGGTCTAGCGGGGGGCAGGGGCAATGAGCAGTTCTTC
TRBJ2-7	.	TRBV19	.	CASSDSVSSSYEQYF	TGTGCCAGTAGCGATAGCGTTTCGAGCTCCTACGAGCAGTACTTC
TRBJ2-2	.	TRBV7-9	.	CASSHAQTGELFF	TGTGCCAGCAGCCACGCGCAGACCGGGGAGCTGTTTTTT
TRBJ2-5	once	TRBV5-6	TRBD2	CASSLGGGETQYF	TGTGCCAGCAGCTTGGGCGGGGGAGAGACCCAGTACTTC
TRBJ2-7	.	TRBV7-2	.	CASSSDRTYEQYF	TGTGCCAGCAGCTCCGACCGAACCTACGAGCAGTACTTC
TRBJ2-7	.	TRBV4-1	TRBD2	CASSQTSGSSYEQYF	TGCGCCAGCAGCCAGACTAGCGGGAGCTCCTACGAGCAGTACTTC
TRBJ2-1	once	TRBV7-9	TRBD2	CASSPPRLAGGPGNEQFF	TGTGCCAGCAGCCCACCCAGACTAGCGGGAGGGCCCGGCAATGAGCAGTTCTTC
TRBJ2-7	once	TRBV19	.	CASSIDGERLYF	TGTGCCAGTAGTATAGATGGCGAGAGACTGTACTTC
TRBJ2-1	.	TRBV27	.	CATQTANNEQFF	TGTGCCACCCAGACAGCGAACAATGAGCAGTTCTTC
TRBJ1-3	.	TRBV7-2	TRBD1	CASTPDRGLSGNTIYF	TGTGCCAGCACCCCGGACAGGGGGCTTTCTGGAAACACCATATATTTT
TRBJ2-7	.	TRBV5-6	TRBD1	CASSTPPGQWTYEQYF	TGTGCCAGCAGCACCCCACCGGGACAGTGGACCTACGAGCAGTACTTC